The 3 T cell receptor beta chains below come from one sample, sequenced in a study of cytomegalovirus exposure and HLA in healthy donors (dated by TCRdb to 2016 to 2017). Libraries were prepared through the immunoSEQ multiplex PCR assay. This is the immuneACCESS table as TCRdb keeps it, with only in-frame sequences that have V and J called. A part of the clones is gone; compared with another copy, unresolved V genes explain less than half, and the rest is unexplained. This sample has roughly 140,000 clones in its table, and about 86% of those were observed once. 7.5% to 8.5% of the sample is in the top ten clones. The specimen was PBMCs. The receptors were sampled from a young woman in good health and CMV-seropositive.

The rearrangement uses TRBV13 and TRBJ2-3; TRBD2 is a possible D gene (5 bases). Germline values: CDR1 PRHDT, CDR2 FYEKMQ (reference sequence). The CDR3 runs 17 residues. Between the trimmed V and J ends, which lost 5 bases and 0 bases, there was a span of 18 bases. The CDR3 region is CASSPKWRVTSTDTQYF. The CDR3 DNA follows: TGTGCCAGCAGCCCGAAGTGGCGGGTAACGAGCACAGATACGCAGTATTTT. Complete variable domain (other parts from reference TRBV13 and TRBJ2-3): AAGVIQSPRHLIKEKRETATLKCYPIPRHDTVYWYQQGPGQDPQFLISFYEKMQSDKGSIPDRFSAQQFSDYHSELNMSSLELGDSALYFCASSPKWRVTSTDTQYFGPGTRLTVL.

The chain has TRBV30 and TRBJ2-7, with 10 positions matching TRBD1. Germline V gives CDR1 GTSNPN, CDR2 SVGIG (reference sequence). The CDR3 runs to 15 residues. Trimming took 2 bases from V and 5 from J; bases not matched to a gene: 9. CDR3 protein: CAWSHVGQGLHEQYF. The CDR3, as DNA: TGTGCCTGGAGTCATGTGGGACAGGGGCTCCACGAGCAGTACTTC. Based on the CDR3 plus reference TRBV30 and TRBJ2-7, the full variable domain is SQTIHQWPATLVQPVGSPLSLECTVEGTSNPNLYWYRQAAGRGLQLLFYSVGIGQISSEVPQNLSASRPQDRQFILSSKKLLLSDSGFYLCAWSHVGQGLHEQYFGPGTRLTVT.

This clone was found once. The chain links TRBV7-6 to TRBJ2-7; 9 bases match TRBD2. V lost 5 bases to trimming and J lost 2 bases; unmatched junction nucleotides: 7. The CDR3 covers 15 residues. The germline CDR1 and CDR2 sequences are SGHVS and FNYEAQ. This CDR3 reads CASSITSGYPYEQYF. CDR3 nucleotide sequence: TGTGCCAGCAGCATTACTAGCGGGTACCCCTACGAGCAGTACTTC. The entire variable domain, with the rest obtained from reference TRBV7-6 and TRBJ2-7, is as follows: GAGVSQSPRYKVTKRGQDVALRCDPISGHVSLYWYRQALGQGPEFLTYFNYEAQQDKSGLPNDRFSAERPEGSISTLTIQRTEQRDSAMYRCASSITSGYPYEQYFGPGTRLTVT.